This T cell receptor (beta chain) originates from a study of shared clonotypes between healthy human individuals (dated by TCRdb to 2020 to 2021). A note on the overall study: A couple of women and three men aged 18 to 49 years were included in the cohort. For each donor, CD4 naive and CD4 memory were each given three plates, CD8 naive was given two plates, and CD8 memory was given one plate. Blood TCR repertoires of a handful of healthy adults were deeply sequenced to estimate repertoire size and the extent of clonotype sharing between individuals. Different laboratories and diverse techniques were used to prepare libraries and sequence TCR repertoires, to increase sequencing depth and limit assay-specific biases. Leukapheresis yielded between about 0.85 and 10 billion PBMCs per donor.

Relative to germline, V is missing 5 bases and J is missing 0 bases, with 2 bases of the junction outside any gene match. The CDR3 runs 15 amino acids, cysteine and phenylalanine included. CDR3 DNA only is kept here, 45 bases in frame from base 1. CDR1 and CDR2 were assigned from the germline V gene as SGHTA and FQGNSA. TCR CDR3 regions were amplified from genomic DNA by multiplex PCR using the deep immunoSEQ assay. Extracted genomic DNA from each cell subset was spread evenly across all wells of several immunoSEQ 96-well plates, with each plate serving as a replicate. For sorted subsets, approximately 190 ng genomic DNA, equal to approximately 30,000 T cell genomes, was loaded into each replicate PCR. Purified libraries were quantified with a Qubit 3.0 fluorometer, sized on a Bioanalyzer 2100, and re-quantified with the KAPA Library Quantification kit. Every immunoSEQ 96-well plate was sequenced on a separate single-read 150-cycle Illumina NextSeq 550 flow cell. As for the original processing: Because the immunoSEQ output held only junctional sequences and lacked quality scores, the filtering could not match the filtering applied to full-length reads. Sequences were annotated with PyIR, a Python wrapper for IgBLAST v1.9, and V/J genes and CDR3 were assigned using IMGT germline references. Reads with weak V/J assignments (E-value above 1e-6), missing CDR3, stop codons, out-of-frame junctions, or ambiguous translated residues were removed. V3J clonotypes were defined as sequences sharing the same inferred V gene, J gene, and CDR3 amino acid sequence. Percentage overlap between repertoires was calculated by dividing the number of shared unique clonotypes by the size of the smaller repertoire. Repertoire richness was assessed with RTK rarefaction, the Chao1 estimator, and Recon v2.1 estimates of unobserved clonotypes. For all TCRbeta clonotypes obtained by the gDNA method from several donors, generation probabilities were computed with OLGA. As stored in TCRdb, this immuneACCESS dataset retains in-frame rearrangements with V and J assigned. A fraction of the clones does not appear; measured against another copy, unresolved V genes explain less than half of the discrepancy, and the remainder lacks a known reason. The DNA was the basis for D and trimming; V, J and clone size are from that table. The sample table shows 2 million to 2.5 million clones, and more than 90% are seen once. Jointly, the top ten make up roughly 0.13% of the sample.

Study-wide conclusions, independent of this receptor: Clonotypes shared by all four sorted-subset donors showed higher generation probabilities than non-shared clonotypes. Based on pairwise subsampling, the degree of clonotype sharing among donors was expected to be affected by sequencing depth. When several donors were compared, the shared fraction of clonotypes was roughly 5% for naive CD4, about 4% for naive CD8, 2.3% for memory CD4, and 0.4% for memory CD8. Incomplete sequencing was indicated by rarefaction of sorted-subset datasets, despite the large sequencing depth. Naive subsets generally had larger estimated clonotype richness than memory subsets. Sampling was restricted to blood, and TCR repertoires in tissues likely differ from the TCR repertoires found in blood. Because the study included a small number of donors, the genetic and exposure-history diversity represented was limited.

Healthy HIV-negative adults with no recently reported acute infections or vaccinations were included as donors. All donors were Caucasian adults living in Nashville, Tennessee, USA. CD4+ T cells were enriched by magnetic negative selection, after which naive cells were positively selected on CD45RA and the negative fraction was taken as the memory subset. Blood was obtained by leukapheresis, after which PBMCs were separated by Ficoll-Histopaque density gradient centrifugation and cryopreserved in liquid nitrogen vapor phase. Purity and quantity of every magnetically sorted T cell population were checked by analytical flow cytometry. From each sorted fraction, genomic DNA was isolated and quantified by UV absorbance on a Nanodrop 2000c. Comment on this clone: It has no known antigen specificity. Base qualities are not recorded, but no much larger clone differs from it by a single base.

The origin of this receptor is a man aged 18 to 29 in good health. Sequencing input: naive CD4+ T cells sorted from blood. Per the publication, the cell subset or site label means: CD45RA+ positively selected. The V and J genes are TRBV7-2 and TRBJ2-1; TRBD2 fits 9 bases in the junction. In nucleotides, the sequence is TGTGCCAGCAGCATTAGCGGGAGCTCCTACAATGAGCAGTTCTTC. Translated, this is CASSISGSSYNEQFF.